Listed below are T cell receptor beta chains from one sample, sequenced in a study of control samples from healthy donors and cancer patients. TCRdb keeps only in-frame clones here, not all; method: immunoSEQ multiplex PCR. This table has 100,000 to 150,000 clones, around 90% appearing once. Sample: blood. These TCRs come from a man aged 18 to 29 in good health. Both conserved end residues are part of each CDR3. Fields, in order: D gene, J gene, clone size, V gene, CDR3 protein, CDR3 DNA. D genes are given only for firm matches. Rows give clone size only sometimes, using once, few, many, or a class for an expanded clone.

NA | TRBJ1-3 | NA | TRBV5-1 | CASSFDGKSSGNTIYF | TGCGCCAGCAGCTTCGACGGTAAAAGCTCTGGAAACACCATATATTTT
TRBD1 | TRBJ1-1 | NA | TRBV4-1 | CASSQGTGGNTEAFF | TGCGCCAGCAGCCAAGGAACAGGGGGCAACACTGAAGCTTTCTTT
TRBD1 | TRBJ1-3 | NA | TRBV5-6 | CASSLVPGQGNTIYF | TGTGCCAGCAGCTTGGTTCCGGGACAGGGAAACACCATATATTTT
NA | TRBJ1-2 | NA | TRBV25-1 | CASSALGERGGYTF | TGTGCCAGCAGTGCCCTCGGGGAACGAGGTGGCTACACCTTC
NA | TRBJ1-1 | NA | TRBV4-1 | CASSQDVGVDGTEAFF | TGCGCCAGCAGCCAAGATGTAGGGGTAGACGGCACTGAAGCTTTCTTT
NA | TRBJ2-5 | NA | TRBV30 | CAWSVGETQYF | TGTGCCTGGAGTGTGGGCGAGACCCAGTACTTC
NA | TRBJ1-6 | NA | TRBV5-4 | CASSPDIYNSPLHF | TGTGCCAGCAGCCCGGACATCTATAATTCACCCCTCCACTTT
NA | TRBJ1-3 | NA | TRBV27 | CASSYGGGPGNTIYF | TGTGCCAGCAGTTACGGAGGGGGTCCTGGAAACACCATATATTTT
NA | TRBJ1-4 | NA | TRBV6-5 | CAAMQGGGEKLFF | TGTGCCGCTATGCAGGGCGGGGGTGAAAAACTGTTTTTT
NA | TRBJ1-2 | once | TRBV12-3/TRBV12-4 | CASSLSRVGGYTF | TGTGCCAGCAGTTTATCCAGGGTCGGTGGCTACACCTTC
NA | TRBJ1-6 | NA | TRBV19 | CANSMDQGKGSPLHF | TGTGCCAATAGTATGGATCAGGGTAAGGGGTCACCCCTCCACTTT
NA | TRBJ2-2 | NA | TRBV30 | CASDTGYSTGELFF | TGTGCCAGCGATACAGGGTATAGCACCGGGGAGCTGTTTTTT
NA | TRBJ1-1 | NA | TRBV10-3 | CAISRSFGTEAFF | TGTGCCATCAGTCGCAGTTTCGGCACTGAAGCTTTCTTT
NA | TRBJ1-1 | NA | TRBV2 | CASRENTEAFF | TGTGCCAGCAGGGAGAACACTGAAGCTTTCTTT
NA | TRBJ2-7 | NA | TRBV5-5 | CASSLDPRPYEQYF | TGTGCCAGCAGCTTGGACCCCCGACCCTACGAGCAGTACTTC
NA | TRBJ2-7 | NA | TRBV28 | CASGGTSITREQYF | TGTGCCAGCGGAGGGACTTCGATCACGAGGGAGCAGTACTTC
NA | TRBJ1-5 | few | TRBV5-4 | CASSLGGINNQPQHF | TGTGCCAGCAGCTTGGGCGGAATTAACAATCAGCCCCAGCATTTT
NA | TRBJ2-7 | NA | TRBV5-4 | CASSLGGRGGPVYEQYF | TGTGCCAGCAGCTTGGGGGGACGGGGTGGTCCCGTTTACGAGCAGTACTTC
TRBD1 | TRBJ1-1 | NA | TRBV5-1 | CASSGTRDRTNTEAFF | TGCGCCAGCAGCGGAACCCGGGACAGGACTAACACTGAAGCTTTCTTT
NA | TRBJ1-1 | NA | TRBV5-4 | CASSLIIEGQEAFF | TGTGCCAGCAGCTTGATTATTGAAGGACAAGAAGCTTTCTTT
TRBD1 | TRBJ1-2 | once | TRBV7-9 | CASSMDRAPNYGYTF | TGTGCCAGCAGCATGGACAGGGCCCCTAACTATGGCTACACCTTC
NA | TRBJ2-3 | once | TRBV19 | CASSRVGTGTDTQYF | TGTGCCAGTAGTAGAGTTGGGACTGGCACAGATACGCAGTATTTT
TRBD1 | TRBJ2-5 | NA | TRBV6-5 | CASSSTGGLTQYF | TGTGCCAGCAGTTCGACAGGGGGCCTGACCCAGTACTTC